This T cell receptor beta chain comes out of a study of blood T cell repertoires in COVID-19. The CDR3 has 16 residues. V lost 6 bases, J lost 2 bases, and 5 bases stayed unmatched. Germline lookup yields CDR1 MNHEY and CDR2 SMNVEV (reference sequence). In the original analysis: Nucleated cell counts were estimated from reference gene primer amplification. TCRdb's table, derived via immunoSEQ multiplex PCR, lists solely in-frame clones and lacks some. The V and J calls and clone size were taken over from that table, and D and trimming were inferred from the DNA. The data hold roughly 76,000 clones, with approximately 90% observed a single time.

The TCR sequence derives from a man in his 70s with active or convalescent COVID-19. The chain links TRBV27 to TRBJ2-2, with 11 bases fitting TRBD2. The specimen sequenced was peripheral blood. The CDR3 sequence is CASRPGTSGNTGELFF. In DNA, the CDR3 is TGTGCCAGCAGGCCCGGGACTAGCGGTAACACCGGGGAGCTGTTTTTT.